The following is a TCR beta chain sequence with its context. Its antigen is not known. This sample is part of a study of OX40 agonist ivuxolimab in advanced cancers. Study-wide background: Recorded diagnoses for dose-escalation patients were hepatocellular carcinoma, melanoma, renal cell or head and neck cancer. The mean age was about 57 years, ranging from 23 to 79, with approximately 85% of participants male. Partial responses occurred in Three dose-escalation patients, one with hepatocellular carcinoma and two with cutaneous melanoma.

Overall study findings and caveats: Relative to CD4+, CD8+ T cells held more expanded clones on average.

The germline V gene has CDR1 SGHAT and CDR2 FQDESV (reference sequence). The CDR3 is 12 residues long. V gave up 5 bases and J gave up 8 bases; unmatched junction bases: 5. Sequenced by immunoSEQ multiplex PCR; TCRdb stores in-frame clones only, minus some. This table has around 950 clones, 65% to 80% appearing once. The sample here was CD4+ or CD8+ T cells sorted from blood, taken in a trial of the OX40 agonist ivuxolimab. This clonotype was sampled from an adult with an advanced solid tumor such as melanoma, head and neck, liver or kidney cancer. The V gene is TRBV11-1, the J gene TRBJ1-2, with TRBD1 matching over 7 bases. CDR3 bases: TGTGCCAGCAGCAGGGACAGTTTCGGCTACACCTTC. Amino acids: CASSRDSFGYTF.